The 27 T cell receptor beta chains below were found in one sample sequenced in a study of CD8 T cells in Susac syndrome. Reverse transcription of roughly 0.45 to 1 ug RNA used random hexamers. TCRdb independently ran MiXCR on the immunoSEQ multiplex PCR reads; one entry per CDR3 protein. The table has tens of thousands of distinct CDR3 sequences, just over 90% seen once; the top ten hold around 0.52%. Sequences were obtained from CD4+ T cells from PBMCs. The receptors come from a human donor with Susac syndrome.

This clonotype was recorded a few times. The chain joins TRBV3-1 to TRBJ2-3; D is undetermined. With 4 bases removed from V and 0 bases from J, the gap between germline ends came to 2 bases. Germline CDR1 is LGHDT and CDR2 is YNNKEL (reference sequence). The CDR3 spans 12 residues. The CDR3 here is CASSPSTDTQYF. As DNA, the CDR3 is TGTGCCAGCAGCCCTAGCACAGATACGCAGTATTTT.

The chain employs TRBV5-6 and TRBJ2-1, with a weak D call TRBD2 (6 bases). The V and J ends lost 4 bases and 9 bases respectively, with 20 bases between them. Germline CDR1 is SGHDT and CDR2 is YYEEEE. The CDR3 length is 15 residues. CDR3 sequence (DNA): TGTGCCAGCAGCCTATCTCCTAGCGACAGTAGTGAGCAGTTCTTC. It encodes CASSLSPSDSSEQFF. The whole variable domain, filled in from reference TRBV5-6 and TRBJ2-1, reads DAGVTQSPTHLIKTRGQQVTLRCSPKSGHDTVSWYQQALGQGPQFIFQYYEEEERQRGNFPDRFSGHQFPNYSSELNVNALLLGDSALYLCASSLSPSDSSEQFFGPGTRLTVL.

This chain uses TRBV5-4 with TRBJ2-5, with 7 bases lining up with TRBD2. The CDR3 runs 14 residues. Trimming at V came to 10 bases and at J to 5 bases, leaving 14 bases not matched to a gene. Germline V gene data show CDR1 as SGHNT and CDR2 as YYREEE (reference sequence). CDR3 protein: CASSLRREGETQYF. CDR3 nucleotide sequence: TGTGCCTCGTCCCTAAGAAGGGAGGGGGAGACCCAGTACTTC.

The chain combines TRBV19 with TRBJ1-1; no clear D. Trimming removed 3 bases at V and 4 bases at J, with 15 bases between. The CDR3 consists of 15 residues. The germline V gene has CDR1 LNHDA and CDR2 SQIVND (reference sequence). CDR3 amino acids: CASSIRRSGSTEAFF. CDR3 nucleotide sequence: TGTGCCAGTAGTATTCGCAGGTCGGGAAGCACTGAAGCTTTCTTT.

The chain uses TRBV7-2 and TRBJ1-1; D ambiguous. The CDR3 sequence is 11 residues long. Germline lookup yields CDR1 SGHTA and CDR2 FQGNSA. The V gene lost 2 bases and the J gene lost 10 bases, with 8 bases spanning the gap. Written as DNA, the CDR3 is TGTGCCAGCAGCTTAAGTCCCCGAGCTTTCTTT. Amino acids: CASSLSPRAFF. The complete variable domain, with remaining parts taken from reference TRBV7-2 and TRBJ1-1, reads GAGVSQSPSNKVTEKGKDVELRCDPISGHTALYWYRQSLGQGLEFLIYFQGNSAPDKSGLPSDRFSAERTGGSVSTLTIQRTQQEDSAVYLCASSLSPRAFFGQGTRLTVV.

The CDR3 DNA follows: TGCAGTGCAATGGGACCGAGGCAAGAGACCCAGTACTTC. Translation gives CSAMGPRQETQYF. The rearrangement links TRBV20-1 to TRBJ2-5; D might be TRBD1 or TRBD2, each matching 5 bases. CDR3 size: 13 residues. Trimming left V 6 bases short and J 2 bases short, with 13 bases between. CDR1 is DFQATT and CDR2 is SNEGSKA in the germline V gene (reference sequence).

The chain has TRBV5-1 and TRBJ2-4; unclear D gene. The germline V gene has CDR1 SGHRS and CDR2 YFSETQ. The CDR3 has 12 amino acids. Trimming pared 4 bases from V and 9 bases from J, leaving 11 bases between. DNA for the CDR3: TGCGCCAGCAGCCTCCGGGCCCTCATTCAGTACTTC. It specifies CASSLRALIQYF.

This sequence joins TRBV7-3 and TRBJ2-1, with D possibly being TRBD2 (5 bases). The germline gives CDR1 SGHTA, CDR2 FQGTGA. V was shortened by 5 bases and J by 8 bases, with 13 bases between the two germline ends. There are 13 residues in the CDR3. The CDR3 DNA sequence: TGTGCCAGCAGCGTTTCGGCGGGCTATGAGCAGTTCTTC. Encoded protein: CASSVSAGYEQFF.

The chain recombines TRBV6-2 or TRBV6-3 with TRBJ2-7, with 9 bases fitting TRBD1. The CDR3 loop spans 15 amino acids. The ends lost 6 bases at V and 3 bases at J; junction bases unmatched: 9. Germline CDR1 is MNHEY and CDR2 is SVGEGT. CDR3 bases: TGTGCCAGCAGCCTTGAGGGGACAGGGCGCTACGAGCAGTACTTC. Protein: CASSLEGTGRYEQYF.

The chain carries TRBV5-4 and TRBJ2-3; 8 bases match TRBD2. After removal of 7 bases from V and 4 bases from J, the junction contained 11 bases not matched to a gene. The CDR3 covers 15 residues. Germline CDR1 and CDR2: SGHNT and YYREEE (reference sequence). Here the CDR3 reads CASSSGGQAADTQYF. The CDR3 DNA reads TGTGCCAGCTCATCGGGGGGGCAGGCGGCAGATACGCAGTATTTT. Based on the CDR3 plus reference TRBV5-4 and TRBJ2-3, the full variable domain is ETGVTQSPTHLIKTRGQQVTLRCSSQSGHNTVSWYQQALGQGPQFIFQYYREEENGRGNFPPRFSGLQFPNYSSELNVNALELDDSALYLCASSSGGQAADTQYFGPGTRLTVL.

For the CDR3, the DNA is TGTGCCAGCAGCTTAGACGGGACTAGAGTTGGTGAGCAGTTCTTC. This encodes CASSLDGTRVGEQFF. The chain carries TRBV7-8 and TRBJ2-1; TRBD2 matches at 8 bases. The CDR3 length is 15 residues. Germline values: CDR1 SGHVS, CDR2 FQNEAQ. V gave up 1 base and J gave up 9 bases; unmatched junction bases: 8. Supplemented by reference TRBV7-8 and TRBJ2-1, the full variable domain reads GAGVSQSPRYKVAKRGQDVALRCDPISGHVSLFWYQQALGQGPEFLTYFQNEAQLDKSGLPSDRFFAERPEGSVSTLKIQRTQQEDSAVYLCASSLDGTRVGEQFFGPGTRLTVL.

This sequence joins TRBV9 and TRBJ1-5; no reliable D call. Per the germline V gene, CDR1 is SGDLS and CDR2 is YYNGEE. V lost 3 bases, J lost 0 bases, and 7 bases lay in between. The CDR3 is made up of 14 amino acids. This chain's CDR3 is CASSEGVSNQPQHF. In DNA form, the CDR3 reads TGTGCCAGCAGCGAGGGAGTTAGCAATCAGCCCCAGCATTTT.

J is TRBJ2-3 and V is TRBV12-3 or TRBV12-4, with 14 positions matching TRBD2. V shed 4 bases, J shed 4 bases, and the junction held 4 bases outside the gene matches. The length of the CDR3 is 16 residues. CDR3 protein: CASSSGLAGVADTQYF. The CDR3 DNA reads TGTGCCAGCAGTTCGGGACTAGCGGGAGTGGCAGATACGCAGTATTTT.

The chain joins TRBV4-3 to TRBJ2-5, with D perhaps matching TRBD2 (6 bases). CDR3 length equals 15 residues. The germline V gene encodes CDR1 LGHNA and CDR2 YSLEER. V was trimmed by 0 bases and J by 7 bases, leaving 15 bases between them. The CDR3 is CASSQDGGKGGTQYF. CDR3 bases: TGCGCCAGCAGCCAAGACGGGGGTAAAGGTGGGACCCAGTACTTC.

The chain uses TRBV6-1 and TRBJ2-7, with D uncertain. V lost 5 bases to trimming and J lost 2 bases, with 19 bases between them. Germline values: CDR1 MNHNS, CDR2 SASEGT. The CDR3 loop spans 16 amino acids. This chain's CDR3 is CASSPRGGFFPYEQYF. CDR3 DNA sequence: TGTGCCAGCAGTCCGAGAGGTGGGTTTTTCCCCTACGAGCAGTACTTC.

V usage is TRBV12-3 or TRBV12-4 and J usage is TRBJ1-1, with 9 bases identical to TRBD1. The V segment lost 1 base and the J segment 6 bases; nucleotides outside the gene matches: 15. The CDR3 length is 18 residues. CDR3 loop: CASSLVLDRGKYDPEAFF. In nucleotides, the CDR3 is TGTGCCAGCAGTTTAGTCCTGGACAGGGGAAAGTACGACCCTGAAGCTTTCTTT.

The chain is built from TRBV7-9 and TRBJ2-2; no clear D gene. Germline assignment: CDR1 SEHNR and CDR2 FQNEAQ (reference sequence). This CDR3 is built from 15 residues. V was clipped by 1 base and J by 4 bases, with 10 bases between them. The CDR3 loop reads CASSLGVASTGELFF. CDR3 DNA sequence: TGTGCCAGCAGCTTAGGGGTCGCGAGCACCGGGGAGCTGTTTTTT.

This clonotype was found once. The chain is built from TRBV15 and TRBJ2-1; D is possibly TRBD2 (7 bases). V gave up 1 base and J gave up 7 bases, with 17 bases separating them. The germline V gene encodes CDR1 LNHNV and CDR2 YYDKDF (reference sequence). CDR3 length: 16 amino acids. CDR3 region: CATSRASGGPWNEQFF. CDR3 in DNA: TGTGCCACCAGCAGAGCCTCGGGGGGCCCTTGGAATGAGCAGTTCTTC.

The chain employs TRBV20-1 and TRBJ2-1; no clear D gene. The CDR3 is 18 residues long. V lost 0 bases and J 0 bases, leaving 18 bases between the germline ends. The germline CDR1 and CDR2 sequences are DFQATT and SNEGSKA (reference sequence). CDR3 in DNA: TGCAGTGCTAGAGACAAACGAGACGTGTGGAGCTCCTACAATGAGCAGTTCTTC. This gives the protein CSARDKRDVWSSYNEQFF.

Turning to this clonotype: At one end, the junction sequence differs from germline, possibly due to a read error. The V gene is TRBV5-1, the J gene TRBJ1-3; unclear D gene. CDR1 is SGHRS and CDR2 is YFSETQ in the germline V gene. The CDR3 runs to 14 residues. The CDR3 DNA reads TGCGCCTGCAGCTCTACACAAGAGGGAAACACCATATATTTT. Its translation: CACSSTQEGNTIYF.

This clonotype was counted once. The genes are TRBV5-1 and TRBJ2-1, with a tentative D call TRBD1 (6 bases). The CDR3 is 13 amino acids. CDR1 SGHRS and CDR2 YFSETQ come from the germline V gene. V was trimmed by 4 bases and J by 9 bases, leaving 14 bases between them. This chain's CDR3 is CASSSPGDGEQFF. CDR3 DNA: TGCGCCAGCAGCAGCCCAGGGGACGGTGAGCAGTTCTTC.

This clonotype was found once. The rearrangement joins TRBV4-1 to TRBJ2-1; maybe TRBD1 (5 bases). CDR1 MGHRA and CDR2 YSYEKL come from the germline V gene. The CDR3 spans 17 residues. V lost 1 base and J lost 8, with 21 bases in between. The CDR3 coding sequence is TGCGCCAGCAGCCAAGTTGGTCCACCAGCCACAGGCGATGAGCAGTTCTTC. Its translation: CASSQVGPPATGDEQFF.

This chain links TRBV6-5 with TRBJ2-5; the match to TRBD2 covers 8 bases. This CDR3 comprises 14 residues. After removal of 6 bases from V and 1 base from J, the junction contained 4 bases not matched to a gene. Per germline, CDR1 MNHEY and CDR2 SVGAGI. The CDR3 sequence is CASSSGTSQETQYF. The CDR3 DNA reads TGTGCCAGCAGCTCCGGGACTAGCCAAGAGACCCAGTACTTC.

This chain links TRBV19 with TRBJ2-4; 8 bases match TRBD2. With V trimmed by 2 bases and J by 2 bases, 5 bases remained unmatched. The CDR3 length is 16 residues. CDR1 LNHDA and CDR2 SQIVND come from the germline V gene (reference sequence). The CDR3 coding sequence is TGTGCCAGTAGTATACTCCGGGGGGGATCCAAAAACATTCAGTACTTC. The encoded protein is CASSILRGGSKNIQYF.

This clonotype showed up just once. The V call is TRBV30, the J call TRBJ2-1; D is ambiguous. This CDR3 contains 15 residues. Germline CDR1 and CDR2: GTSNPN and SVGIG (reference sequence). V lost 1 base, J lost 8 bases, and 18 bases lay in between. CDR3 in amino acids: CAWSAMARGGDEQFF. The DNA of the CDR3 is TGTGCCTGGAGTGCGATGGCCCGAGGTGGGGATGAGCAGTTCTTC.

V and J are TRBV7-9 and TRBJ2-1, with TRBD2 as a possible D gene (6 bases). CDR1 and CDR2 from the germline V gene are SEHNR and FQNEAQ (reference sequence). This CDR3 is 13 amino acids long. V was shortened by 4 bases and J by 7 bases, with 11 bases between the two germline ends. This CDR3 reads CASSYIRGNEQFF. Written as DNA, the CDR3 is TGTGCCAGCAGCTACATTCGGGGGAATGAGCAGTTCTTC.

The chain couples TRBV28 to TRBJ2-6; 8 positions match TRBD1. In germline, CDR1 is MDHEN, CDR2 SYDVKM. J was trimmed by 4 bases and V by 8 bases; bases with no gene match: 10. The CDR3 loop spans 16 amino acids. CDR3: CASRDRILMGANVLTF. Here the CDR3 DNA reads TGTGCCAGCCGGGACAGGATACTTATGGGGGCCAACGTCCTGACTTTC.